This TCR beta chain was retrieved from a study of identical twins. General study findings and limits: Twins' surplus sharing was weaker for beta out-of-frame sequences. Monozygotic twins shared more out-of-frame TCR alpha than recombination models predicted.

For this clonotype: Its specificity is not known.

This CDR3 has 13 amino acids. Germline V gives CDR1 DFQATT, CDR2 SNEGSKA (reference sequence). V shed 5 bases, J shed 1 base, and the junction held 4 bases outside the gene matches. Unique molecular identifiers were in the cDNA, with template-switch universal primer binding. Each CDR3 protein is one row after TCRdb ran MiXCR on the 5' RACE reads. The repertoire includes around 510,000 distinct CDR3 sequences, about 13% of them detected once, and more than 0.8% sits in the top ten. These records were also assigned to another study, of yellow fever vaccine responses in identical twins.

The receptor was derived from a woman aged 18-35 years in good health. What was sequenced was CD4+ T cells sorted from blood. The J gene is TRBJ1-1, the V gene TRBV20-1, with 7 bases fitting TRBD1. This CDR3 reads CSASGTANTEAFF. DNA of the CDR3: TGCAGTGCTTCCGGGACAGCGAACACTGAAGCTTTCTTT.